This T cell receptor beta chain originates from a study of cytomegalovirus exposure and HLA in healthy donors. Study-wide background: Out of about 170 million T cells, an earlier analysis found over 90 million unique TCR beta sequences in total. Study-wide points: No immune exposure information besides CMV serostatus was available. Sequencing had likely introduced a cluster of highly shared sequence variants as an artifact.

A remark on this clone: Its specificity is not known.

Use of 60 Vbeta and 13 Jbeta primers characterized the PCR. Sequencing was performed with immunoSEQ multiplex PCR; in TCRdb, only in-frame clones are kept and a portion is missing. In the table there are 130,000 or so clones, approximately 72% of which are singletons. Germline CDR1 reads MNHEY; CDR2 reads SVGAGI. The V and J ends lost 3 bases and 0 bases respectively, with 9 bases between them. This CDR3 is built from 16 residues. Sequenced material: PBMCs. The receptor comes from an older woman in good health and CMV-seronegative. This chain connects TRBV6-5 to TRBJ2-6, with D uncertain. The CDR3 region is CASSYRESSGANVLTF. CDR3 nucleotide sequence: TGTGCCAGCAGTTATCGAGAGAGCTCTGGGGCCAACGTCCTGACTTTC.